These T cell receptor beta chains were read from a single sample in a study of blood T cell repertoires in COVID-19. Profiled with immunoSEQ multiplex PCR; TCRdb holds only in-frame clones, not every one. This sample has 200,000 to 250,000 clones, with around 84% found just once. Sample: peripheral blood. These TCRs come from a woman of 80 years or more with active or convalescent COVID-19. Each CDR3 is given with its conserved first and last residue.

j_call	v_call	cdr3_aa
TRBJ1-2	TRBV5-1	CASSPRPWRPNLNYGYTF
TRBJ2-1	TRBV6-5	CASSSGAGVNNEQFF
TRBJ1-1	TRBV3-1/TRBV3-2	CASNLRQENTEAFF
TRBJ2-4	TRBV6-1	CASSERGIAGVIKNIQYF
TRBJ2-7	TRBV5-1	CASSSSGLGGEQYF
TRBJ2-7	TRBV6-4	CASSDGPGYEQYF
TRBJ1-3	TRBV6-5	CASTLGGSANTIYF
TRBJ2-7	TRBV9	CASSPNRQAYEQYF
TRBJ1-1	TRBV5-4	CASSFGQMNTEAFF
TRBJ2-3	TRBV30	CAWSKGASGSSTDTQYF
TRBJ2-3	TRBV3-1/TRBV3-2	CASSQSAGGATDTQYF
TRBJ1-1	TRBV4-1	CASSQVINLNTEAFF
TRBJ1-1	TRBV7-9	CASSLYRENTEAFF
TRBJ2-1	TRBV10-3	CATTTSGGNNEQFF
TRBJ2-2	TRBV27	CASSPKGALGTGELFF
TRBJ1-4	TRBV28	CASSLDRGLSEKLFF
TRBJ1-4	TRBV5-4	CASSPRQGRNEKLFF
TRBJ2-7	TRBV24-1	CATSGGQGGSYEQYF
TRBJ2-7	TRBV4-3	CASSHTTGDGEQYF
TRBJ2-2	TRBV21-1	CASSTRRNRPDTGELFF
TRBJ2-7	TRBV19	CASSPRTGADYEQYF
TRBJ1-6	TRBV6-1	CASSGGRKAYNSPLHF
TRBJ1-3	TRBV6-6	CASRNRGGGNTIYF
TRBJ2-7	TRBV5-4	CASSLRDLAVDEQYF
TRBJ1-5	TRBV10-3	CAINGQGGQPQHF
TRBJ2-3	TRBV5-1	CASSLAGGDTQYF
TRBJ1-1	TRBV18	CASSPPRGRGTEAFF
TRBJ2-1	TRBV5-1	CASSLRGDLTYNEQFF
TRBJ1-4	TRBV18	CASSPRGANEKLFF
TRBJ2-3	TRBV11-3	CASSSWGGRRADTQYF
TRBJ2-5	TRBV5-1	CASSLITGGQETQYF
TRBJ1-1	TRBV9	CASRQGPNTEAFF
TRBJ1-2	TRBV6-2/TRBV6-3	CASSRPGYNYGYTF
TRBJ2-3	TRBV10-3	CAISDSWTSKEGDTQYF
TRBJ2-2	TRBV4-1	CASSLAGDYSGELFF
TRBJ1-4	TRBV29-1	CSVARGDSADLFF
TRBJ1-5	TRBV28	CASSWRDRYYSNQPQHF